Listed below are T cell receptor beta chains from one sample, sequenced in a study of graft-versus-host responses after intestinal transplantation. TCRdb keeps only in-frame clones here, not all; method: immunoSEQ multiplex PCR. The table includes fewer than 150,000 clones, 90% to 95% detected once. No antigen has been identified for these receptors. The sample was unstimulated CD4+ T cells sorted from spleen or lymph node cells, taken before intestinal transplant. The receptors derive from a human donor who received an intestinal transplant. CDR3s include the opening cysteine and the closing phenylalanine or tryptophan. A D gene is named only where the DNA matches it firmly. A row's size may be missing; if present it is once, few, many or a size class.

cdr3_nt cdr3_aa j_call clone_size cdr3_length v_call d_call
TGTGCCATCAGTGACAAGGGACAGAGCACCGGGGAGCTGTTTTTT CAISDKGQSTGELFF TRBJ2-2 - 15 TRBV10-3 TRBD1
TGTGCCATGGAGTCCACTGAAGCTTTCTTT CAMESTEAFF TRBJ1-1 - 10 TRBV19 -
TGCAGTGCTGATACAGGGGATGAGCAGTTCTTC CSADTGDEQFF TRBJ2-1 - 11 TRBV20-1 TRBD1
TGTGCCAGCAGTTGGGGGACAGGGGATAATGAAAAACTGTTTTTT CASSWGTGDNEKLFF TRBJ1-4 - 15 TRBV6-5 TRBD1
TGCAGCGTTGCAGCGGGGGACGGACGAGACACCATATATTTT CSVAAGDGRDTIYF TRBJ1-3 - 14 TRBV29-1 -
TGTGCCAGCAGTGGGGCTAGCGGGGGTTACATTCAGTACTTC CASSGASGGYIQYF TRBJ2-4 - 14 TRBV2 TRBD2
TGTGCCAGCAGCCCCCACCCGGGTATGAACACTGAAGCTTTCTTT CASSPHPGMNTEAFF TRBJ1-1 - 15 TRBV5-4 -
TGTGCCAGCAGGGTCACAGGGCACAATGAGCAGTTCTTC CASRVTGHNEQFF TRBJ2-1 - 13 TRBV13 -
TGTGCCAGCAGTTTAGGGACAGTCTATAATTCACCCCTCCACTTT CASSLGTVYNSPLHF TRBJ1-6 - 15 TRBV27 TRBD1
TGTGCCAGCAGTGAAAGGGGGACAGGGGTTTACTATAATTCACCCCTCCACTTT CASSERGTGVYYNSPLHF TRBJ1-6 - 18 TRBV6-1 TRBD1
TGCGCCAGCAGCCTATTGCGGGGGGGGTCCTACAATGAGCAGTTCTTC CASSLLRGGSYNEQFF TRBJ2-1 - 16 TRBV5-1 TRBD2
TGCAGTGCTAGTGACGGGGAGACCCAGTACTTC CSASDGETQYF TRBJ2-5 - 11 TRBV20-1 -
TGTGCCAGCAGCTTGGCCGGAGCAGGTGGATCTAACTATGGCTACACCTTC CASSLAGAGGSNYGYTF TRBJ1-2 - 17 TRBV5-6 -
TGTGCCAGCAGCCACGGGACTAGCGGGGGTCCAGGGGCCCAGTACTTC CASSHGTSGGPGAQYF TRBJ2-5 - 16 TRBV11-2 TRBD2
TGTGCCAGCAGTTACTCCGTGGGATATGAGCAGTTCTTC CASSYSVGYEQFF TRBJ2-1 - 13 TRBV6-5 -
TGTGCCATGGGACAGGGGTTGGGTCAGCCCCAGCATTTT CAMGQGLGQPQHF TRBJ1-5 - 13 TRBV10-3 TRBD1
TGTGCCAGCAGCGTAAGGGCAGGGGGGATGGATTCACCCCTCCACTTT CASSVRAGGMDSPLHF TRBJ1-6 - 16 TRBV9 TRBD1
TGTGCCAGCTCACCACATAGGGACAGCTACGAGCAGTACTTC CASSPHRDSYEQYF TRBJ2-7 - 14 TRBV18 TRBD1
TGTGCCAGCAGCCAAGAAAGCGGACAGGGGTATCAGCCCCAGCATTTT CASSQESGQGYQPQHF TRBJ1-5 - 16 TRBV4-2 TRBD1
TGCGCCAGCAGCTTTCGCGGGGCCCTCCCCTCTGAAGCTTTCTTT CASSFRGALPSEAFF TRBJ1-1 - 15 TRBV5-1 -
TGCGCCAGCAGCCAAGACCCCTCAACGAAGGGTACTGAAGCTTTCTTT CASSQDPSTKGTEAFF TRBJ1-1 - 16 TRBV4-1 -
TGTGCCAGTAGTATAGTAGACGACCCAAAGGGCTACACCTTC CASSIVDDPKGYTF TRBJ1-2 - 14 TRBV19 -
TGTGCCAGCAGCCCATTCATCCTAGGGAGCTCCTACGAGCAGTACTTC CASSPFILGSSYEQYF TRBJ2-7 few 16 TRBV7-8 -
TGTGCCAGCTCTCGGGGAGGTGATAATGAAAAACTGTTTTTT CASSRGGDNEKLFF TRBJ1-4 - 14 TRBV6-5 -
TGTGCCACCAGCGGGAGTAACCGGAACACCGGGGAGCTGTTTTTT CATSGSNRNTGELFF TRBJ2-2 - 15 TRBV15 -
TGTGCCAGCAGCTCCAGAATATTTGGGGATACGCAGTATTTT CASSSRIFGDTQYF TRBJ2-3 - 14 TRBV11-3 -
TGTGCCAGCAGCTTGGACATCTACAGGGGGGTAGGACAGCCCCAGCATTTT CASSLDIYRGVGQPQHF TRBJ1-5 once 17 TRBV11-2 TRBD1
TGCGCCAGCATGGGGAGGGCCAAGAACACTGAAGCTTTCTTT CASMGRAKNTEAFF TRBJ1-1 - 14 TRBV10-2 -
TGTGCCAGCAGTCGGGGATCCTACAATGAGCAGTTCTTC CASSRGSYNEQFF TRBJ2-1 - 13 TRBV7-3 -
TGTGCCAGCAGCTTGGTGGCAGATACGCAGTATTTT CASSLVADTQYF TRBJ2-3 - 12 TRBV5-5 -
TGCAGCGTTGTTCGGTCGGGGAAAGCGGGGGGTTTGAATGAGCAGTTCTTC CSVVRSGKAGGLNEQFF TRBJ2-1 - 17 TRBV29-1 TRBD2
TGTGCCAGCAGCCAATGGGTCGGACTAGCGGGCGATGAGCAGTTCTTC CASSQWVGLAGDEQFF TRBJ2-1 - 16 TRBV14 TRBD2
TGTGCCAGCAGCGTGACTAGCGGGGCGCTCATTTACAATGAGCAGTTCTTC CASSVTSGALIYNEQFF TRBJ2-1 - 17 TRBV28 TRBD2
TGTGCCAGCAGCCAAGATAGGGGGGCAGGGGCTGAAGCTTTCTTT CASSQDRGAGAEAFF TRBJ1-1 - 15 TRBV4-2 -
TGTGCCAGCAGCAAAAGGACAGGGGGCAATGCCCTGCCCAAAGAGACCCAGTACTTC CASSKRTGGNALPKETQYF TRBJ2-5 - 19 TRBV21-1 -
TGTGCCTGGGAACCGGGGAGCAATCAGCCCCAGCATTTT CAWEPGSNQPQHF TRBJ1-5 - 13 TRBV30 -
TGTGCCAGCAGGAGAAGCGGGGGGGTCTACAATGAGCAGTTCTTC CASRRSGGVYNEQFF TRBJ2-1 - 15 TRBV27 TRBD2
TGTGCCAGCAGTTTTGATGGGCCGGGGAGGGGCTACGAGCAGTACTTC CASSFDGPGRGYEQYF TRBJ2-7 - 16 TRBV27 TRBD2
TGTGCCAGCTCGGAGGGGAACCAAGAGACCCAGTACTTC CASSEGNQETQYF TRBJ2-5 - 13 TRBV6-5 -
TGTGCCAGCAGCCCTTCGGGGTTGGGAGACACTGAAGCTTTCTTT CASSPSGLGDTEAFF TRBJ1-1 - 15 TRBV2 -
TGTGCCAGCAGCAGGAGCGGGGGGGCGTTCAATGAGCAGTTCTTC CASSRSGGAFNEQFF TRBJ2-1 - 15 TRBV9 TRBD2
TGTGCCAGCAGTGTACTAGCGGGGGTAGAGCAGTTCTTC CASSVLAGVEQFF TRBJ2-1 once 13 TRBV6-4 TRBD2
TGCGCCAGCAGCCAACAGCCAGCGGGGGGGACCCAAGAGACCCAGTACTTC CASSQQPAGGTQETQYF TRBJ2-5 once 17 TRBV4-1 TRBD2
TGCGCCAGCAGCCAACCGGACAGGGAGTTTTACGAGCAGTACTTC CASSQPDREFYEQYF TRBJ2-7 - 15 TRBV4-1 TRBD1
TGTGCCAGCAGCTTAAGCGGGAATGAGCAGTTCTTC CASSLSGNEQFF TRBJ2-1 - 12 TRBV7-9 -
TGTGCCGGATGGGCCCCGGGGGGGAACACCGGGGAGCTGTTTTTT CAGWAPGGNTGELFF TRBJ2-2 - 15 TRBV7-9 TRBD2
TGTGCCAGCAGCGTGGCGGTGGGAAATGAAAAACTGTTTTTT CASSVAVGNEKLFF TRBJ1-4 - 14 TRBV9 -
TGCGCCAGCAGTCCCCTGGGTGTGGAGTTCTTC CASSPLGVEFF TRBJ2-1 - 11 TRBV4-1 -
TGTGCCAGCACTATTGCTAGCGGGGCGAACACAGATACGCAGTATTTT CASTIASGANTDTQYF TRBJ2-3 - 16 TRBV5-6 TRBD2
TGTGCCAGCAGGGCCGACGGTTCCTACGAGCAGTACTTC CASRADGSYEQYF TRBJ2-7 - 13 TRBV2 -
TGTGCCAGTAGTATGTGGAATCAGCCCCAGCATTTT CASSMWNQPQHF TRBJ1-5 - 12 TRBV19 -
TGCGCCAGCAGCCCCGGCCGGACAGGGGCCTCGACCCAGTACTTC CASSPGRTGASTQYF TRBJ2-5 - 15 TRBV5-1 TRBD1
TGTGCCATCAGGGGGGGGGCGGTAGGCTACGAGCAGTACTTC CAIRGGAVGYEQYF TRBJ2-7 - 14 TRBV10-3 -
TGTGCCAGCAGCGTAGCGGCGGGCGCTACGAACACCGGGGAGCTGTTTTTT CASSVAAGATNTGELFF TRBJ2-2 - 17 TRBV9 -